The 32 T cell receptor beta chains listed next were all sequenced from one sample in a study of PD-1 blockade in classical Hodgkin lymphoma (dated by TCRdb to 2020 to 2021). Library preparation used the immunoSEQ multiplex PCR assay. TCRdb's version of the immuneACCESS table is confined to in-frame rearrangements and falls short of the full clone set. An unresolved V gene accounts for under half of the shortfall where checked; the remainder is of unknown origin. The sample has approximately 90,000 clones on record, approximately 86% of them singletons. Together, the top ten hold 15% to 20% of the sample. The sample's time point label, in plain terms: cycle 4 day 1 (C4D1), after 6 weeks of nivolumab. Every trial patient had relapsed following autologous stem cell transplantation, and prior brentuximab vedotin exposure was what differed among cohorts A, B and C. Sequenced material: peripheral blood mononuclear cells (PBMCs), taken before the fourth cycle of nivolumab. These receptors were collected from a human donor with classical Hodgkin lymphoma.

The J gene is TRBJ2-1, the V gene TRBV4-2, with 9 bases aligning to TRBD2. This CDR3 contains 19 residues. With V trimmed by 1 base and J by 4 bases, 14 bases remained unmatched. CDR1 and CDR2 (germline): LGHNA, YNFKEQ. The CDR3 region is CASSQVLAGRAKSYNEQFF. The CDR3 coding sequence is TGTGCCAGCAGCCAAGTACTAGCGGGCCGCGCCAAATCTTACAATGAGCAGTTCTTC.

This chain uses TRBV7-3 with TRBJ2-1; tentatively, D is TRBD1 (5 bases). Trimming removed 4 bases from V and 5 bases from J, with 12 bases in between. The CDR3 contains 14 residues. Germline lookup yields CDR1 SGHTA and CDR2 FQGTGA. The CDR3 nucleotides read TGTGCCAGCAGCTCCCAGGGTAAGGACAATGAGCAGTTCTTC. Translating it yields CASSSQGKDNEQFF.

The rearrangement links TRBV10-3 to TRBJ2-2; TRBD2 might be the D (5 bases). V was pared by 0 bases and J by 6 bases, with 8 bases between. CDR1 and CDR2 (germline): ENHRY, SYGVKD. There are 14 residues in the CDR3. The CDR3 bases are TGTGCCATCAGTGAGTCCGAGAGGGCCGGGGAGCTGTTTTTT. Protein product: CAISESERAGELFF.

As for this clone: At the DNA level, this CDR3 is encoded by other sequences in the same sample as well. V gene TRBV10-3 combines with J gene TRBJ2-5; D remains unclear. Germline V CDR1 and CDR2: ENHRY, SYGVKD. Trimming shortened V by 0 bases and J by 5 bases, and 1 base separated the two germline ends. CDR3 length equals 11 residues. The CDR3: CAISESETQYF. The DNA for the CDR3 is TGTGCCATCAGTGAGTCTGAGACCCAGTACTTC.

CDR3 region: CASSRGLAGQLSGANVLTF. The CDR3 nucleotides read TGTGCCAGTAGTAGGGGACTAGCGGGACAGTTATCCGGGGCCAACGTCCTGACTTTC. The rearrangement joins TRBV19 to TRBJ2-6, with 13 bases matching TRBD2. From germline, CDR1 is LNHDA and CDR2 SQIVND (reference sequence). The J segment lost 4 bases and the V segment lost 4 bases, leaving 10 bases of the junction unmatched. The CDR3 sequence is 19 residues long. Variable domain in full (rest from reference TRBV19 and TRBJ2-6): DGGITQSPKYLFRKEGQNVTLSCEQNLNHDAMYWYRQDPGQGLRLIYYSQIVNDFQKGDIAEGYSVSREKKESFPLTVTSAQKNPTAFYLCASSRGLAGQLSGANVLTFGAGSRLTVL.

The gene calls are TRBV11-2 and TRBJ1-5; D unclear. Trimming cost V 2 bases and J 5 bases, with 7 bases left between them. The CDR3 totals 13 residues. The germline gives CDR1 SGHAT, CDR2 FQNNGV. DNA for the CDR3: TGTGCCAGCAGCTTAAGCCCGGATCAGCCCCAGCATTTT. Translated, it gives CASSLSPDQPQHF. Variable domain in full (rest from reference TRBV11-2 and TRBJ1-5): EAGVAQSPRYKIIEKRQSVAFWCNPISGHATLYWYQQILGQGPKLLIQFQNNGVVDDSQLPKDRFSAERLKGVDSTLKIQPAKLEDSAVYLCASSLSPDQPQHFGDGTRLSIL.

The chain couples TRBV10-3 to TRBJ1-2; D unclear. The CDR3 has 13 amino acids. Trimming stripped 2 bases from V and 3 bases from J, with 7 bases between. Germline V gene lookup returns CDR1 ENHRY and CDR2 SYGVKD. The CDR3 loop is CAISETGDYGYTF. CDR3 coding DNA: TGTGCCATCAGTGAGACGGGAGACTATGGCTACACCTTC.

The V and J genes are TRBV6-6 and TRBJ2-3; D unresolved. V shed 6 bases and J shed 0 bases, with 10 bases lying between them. Germline CDR1 MNHNY, CDR2 SVGAGI (reference sequence). This CDR3 is built from 14 residues. CDR3 nucleotides: TGTGCCAGCAGACCCGGTGGAAGCACAGATACGCAGTATTTT. This codes for CASRPGGSTDTQYF.

In this sample, this clone turned up once. This CDR3 is missing its conserved last phenylalanine or tryptophan, likely due to a read error. V gene TRBV7-2 combines with J gene TRBJ2-3, with TRBD1 identical over 8 bases. V lost 3 bases and J lost 0; bases outside the gene matches: 5. The CDR3 is 16 residues long. Germline V gene sequence: CDR1 SGHTA, CDR2 FQGNSA. CDR3 loop: CASSFYGQGSTDTQYL. CDR3 nucleotide sequence: TGTGCCAGCAGCTTTTACGGACAGGGAAGCACAGATACGCAGTATCTT.

This rearrangement joins TRBV6-1 to TRBJ2-2, with a weak D call TRBD2 (5 bases). The CDR3 has 17 residues. CDR1 MNHNS and CDR2 SASEGT come from the germline V gene. Trimming shortened V by 4 bases and J by 7 bases, and 22 bases separated the two germline ends. The CDR3 nucleotides are TGTGCCAGCAGTGCCAGCCCGAGGAGCGGTCGGGGCGGGGAGCTGTTTTTT. Residues: CASSASPRSGRGGELFF.

The chain joins TRBV29-1 to TRBJ2-5; TRBD2 might be the D (6 bases). V was cut by 7 bases and J by 0 bases, with 12 bases left in between. Germline-derived CDR1 and CDR2 are SQVTM and ANQGSEA. The CDR3 extends over 13 amino acids. The CDR3 sequence is CSAGDSYQETQYF. As DNA, the CDR3 is TGCAGCGCTGGGGACTCGTACCAAGAGACCCAGTACTTC.

This clone was counted once. The chain combines TRBV6-5 with TRBJ2-1, with TRBD1 identical over 7 bases. The CDR3 spans 15 residues. In germline, CDR1 is MNHEY, CDR2 SVGAGI. The J segment lost 3 bases and the V segment lost 2 bases, leaving 4 bases of the junction unmatched. The CDR3 reads CASSYGTEIYNEQFF. The CDR3 bases are TGTGCCAGCAGTTACGGGACAGAGATCTACAATGAGCAGTTCTTC.

The genes are TRBV7-8 and TRBJ2-2; 8 bases map to TRBD2. Germline V gives CDR1 SGHVS, CDR2 FQNEAQ. The CDR3 runs 16 residues. V lost 2 bases and J lost 4; bases outside the gene matches: 6. The CDR3, as DNA: TGTGCCAGCAGCTTACGGGTGGCGGGGGGCACCGGGGAGCTGTTTTTT. Translating gives CASSLRVAGGTGELFF.

J is TRBJ1-5 and V is TRBV19; possibly TRBD1 for D (5 bases). Trimming cost V 7 bases and J 1 base, with 17 bases left between them. This CDR3 region has 16 residues. Germline V gene data show CDR1 as LNHDA and CDR2 as SQIVND (reference sequence). CDR3 DNA sequence: TGTGCCAGTACACCTCTAGGGGTCGGGAGCAATCAGCCCCAGCATTTT. Its translation: CASTPLGVGSNQPQHF. Full variable domain (remainder filled in from reference TRBV19 and TRBJ1-5): DGGITQSPKYLFRKEGQNVTLSCEQNLNHDAMYWYRQDPGQGLRLIYYSQIVNDFQKGDIAEGYSVSREKKESFPLTVTSAQKNPTAFYLCASTPLGVGSNQPQHFGDGTRLSIL.

This clone has more than one count but fewer than ten. This rearrangement joins TRBV7-2 to TRBJ2-1, with no clear D. V lost 3 bases, J lost 6 bases, and 12 bases lay in between. The germline V gene has CDR1 SGHTA and CDR2 FQGNSA. The CDR3 extends over 14 amino acids. The CDR3 nucleotides read TGTGCCAGCAGCTTCTCCCCCAACCTCAATGAGCAGTTCTTC. Translation gives CASSFSPNLNEQFF.

This CDR3 is CAIGQSAYEQFF. DNA of the CDR3: TGTGCCATCGGGCAGTCGGCATATGAGCAGTTCTTC. The chain combines TRBV10-3 with TRBJ2-1; D is ambiguous. This CDR3 has 12 residues. CDR1 and CDR2 from the germline V gene are ENHRY and SYGVKD. V lost 8 bases and J 8 bases, leaving 13 bases between the germline ends.

V usage is TRBV10-3 and J usage is TRBJ2-1; 8 nucleotides match TRBD2. The CDR3 consists of 14 residues. Trimming cost V 7 bases and J 6 bases; bases outside gene matches: 8. Germline V gives CDR1 ENHRY, CDR2 SYGVKD. The CDR3 reads CAITATGGPNEQFF. The CDR3 nucleotides read TGTGCCATCACGGCGACGGGAGGGCCCAATGAGCAGTTCTTC.

This clone was picked up one time. This chain uses TRBV9 with TRBJ2-1, with 9 bases matching TRBD2. V shed 0 bases, J shed 0 bases, and the junction held 4 bases outside the gene matches. This CDR3 is built from 17 residues. The germline V gene has CDR1 SGDLS and CDR2 YYNGEE. The CDR3 coding sequence is TGTGCCAGCAGCGTAGACCGAGCGGGGGGCTCCTACAATGAGCAGTTCTTC. It is translated as CASSVDRAGGSYNEQFF. The full variable domain, completed using reference TRBV9 and TRBJ2-1, is DSGVTQTPKHLITATGQRVTLRCSPRSGDLSVYWYQQSLDQGLQFLIQYYNGEERAKGNILERFSAQQFPDLHSELNLSSLELGDSALYFCASSVDRAGGSYNEQFFGPGTRLTVL.

The rearrangement uses TRBV19 and TRBJ1-5; D remains ambiguous. CDR1 and CDR2 from the germline V gene are LNHDA and SQIVND (reference sequence). This CDR3 has 15 residues. The V gene lost 10 bases and the J gene lost 0 bases, with 16 bases spanning the gap. This chain's CDR3 is CATKLSLYSNQPQHF. The CDR3 DNA reads TGTGCCACTAAGTTGTCCTTGTATAGCAATCAGCCCCAGCATTTT. Based on the CDR3 plus reference TRBV19 and TRBJ1-5, the full variable domain is DGGITQSPKYLFRKEGQNVTLSCEQNLNHDAMYWYRQDPGQGLRLIYYSQIVNDFQKGDIAEGYSVSREKKESFPLTVTSAQKNPTAFYLCATKLSLYSNQPQHFGDGTRLSIL.

The CDR3 coding sequence is TGTGCCAGCTCACCACTGTACGAGCAGTACTTC. Translated: CASSPLYEQYF. The chain joins TRBV18 to TRBJ2-7; D not certain. Germline CDR1 is KGHSH and CDR2 is LQKENI. With 1 base removed from V and 4 bases from J, the gap between germline ends came to 2 bases. The CDR3 spans 11 residues.

CDR3 DNA sequence: TGCAGTGCTAGAGTGGTGCCTGGCTACACCTTC. It yields the protein CSARVVPGYTF. The chain links TRBV20-1 to TRBJ1-2, with unresolved D. Germline CDR1 reads DFQATT; CDR2 reads SNEGSKA (reference sequence). V was shortened by 1 base and J by 7 bases, with 7 bases between the two germline ends. This CDR3 has 11 residues.

V is TRBV28 and J is TRBJ1-4; D is perhaps TRBD1 (6 bases). This CDR3 is 15 amino acids long. The germline V and J ends were trimmed by 7 bases and 7 bases, with 19 bases remaining between them. Germline V gene data show CDR1 as MDHEN and CDR2 as SYDVKM. CDR3 sequence (DNA): TGTGCCAGCACCCTTGGGGGGGCAGGGGTTGAAAAACTGTTTTTT. This codes for CASTLGGAGVEKLFF.

To note about this clone: This same CDR3 is encoded by further DNA sequences in the sample. The V call is TRBV2, the J call TRBJ2-3; D remains ambiguous. Trimming took off 6 bases at V and 1 base at J, with 8 bases between the two ends. In germline, CDR1 is SNHLY, CDR2 FYNNEI. CDR3 size: 13 residues. The CDR3 region is CASSLAGTDTQYF. CDR3 bases: TGTGCCAGCAGCCTGGCGGGCACAGATACGCAGTATTTT.

The chain is built from TRBV9 and TRBJ2-1; D call uncertain. The CDR3 is 14 amino acids. From germline, CDR1 is SGDLS and CDR2 YYNGEE. Trimming took 0 bases from V and 6 from J, leaving 10 bases between them. The chain's CDR3 is CASSVEVSSNEQFF. The CDR3 region has the DNA TGTGCCAGCAGCGTAGAGGTTAGCAGCAATGAGCAGTTCTTC.

This chain joins TRBV2 and TRBJ2-3; TRBD1 aligns across 7 bases. Germline CDR1 is SNHLY and CDR2 is FYNNEI. Trimming at V came to 8 bases and at J to 2 bases, leaving 7 bases not matched to a gene. CDR3 length: 14 residues. CDR3 in DNA: TGTGCCAGCCAACCCGGGACAGCCACAGATACGCAGTATTTT. Translated: CASQPGTATDTQYF.

CDR3 region: CASSVGGGMGDTQYF. For the CDR3, the DNA is TGTGCCAGCAGCGTAGGCGGCGGGATGGGAGATACGCAGTATTTT. The genes are TRBV9 and TRBJ2-3, with D perhaps TRBD2 (6 bases). V was clipped by 0 bases and J by 5 bases, with 13 bases between them. The germline CDR1 and CDR2 sequences are SGDLS and YYNGEE. This CDR3 has 15 amino acids.

The chain's CDR3 is CASSFPTGTSVHEQYF. CDR3 in DNA: TGTGCCAGCAGCTTCCCGACCGGGACTAGCGTCCACGAGCAGTACTTC. The gene calls are TRBV7-9 and TRBJ2-7, with 10 bases aligning to TRBD2. Germline assignment: CDR1 SEHNR and CDR2 FQNEAQ (reference sequence). This CDR3 region has 16 residues. The V gene end was trimmed by 3 bases and the J gene end by 5 bases; junction bases not matched to a gene: 10. The variable domain in full, completed from reference TRBV7-9 and TRBJ2-7, reads DTGVSQNPRHKITKRGQNVTFRCDPISEHNRLYWYRQTLGQGPEFLTYFQNEAQLEKSRLLSDRFSAERPKGSFSTLEIQRTEQGDSAMYLCASSFPTGTSVHEQYFGPGTRLTVT.

The chain uses TRBV25-1 and TRBJ1-2, with D unclear. Per germline, CDR1 MGHDK and CDR2 SYGVNS. This CDR3 region has 14 residues. V dropped 4 bases and J dropped 3 bases, with 12 bases sitting between them. CDR3 nucleotide sequence: TGTGCCAGCAGTGGCGAACTGGGGTACTATGGCTACACCTTC. Translated, it gives CASSGELGYYGYTF.

This clone occurred once. The chain uses TRBV10-2 and TRBJ2-7; 9 bases map to TRBD1. CDR1 WSHSY and CDR2 SAAADI come from the germline V gene. V lost 6 bases, J lost 7 bases, and 10 bases stayed unmatched. CDR3 length equals 14 residues. CDR3 loop: CASSGGTGPREQYF. The CDR3 DNA reads as TGCGCCAGCAGCGGGGGGACAGGGCCTCGGGAGCAGTACTTC.

The CDR3 region is CASSFTADTQYF. CDR3 DNA: TGTGCCAGCAGCTTTACCGCCGATACGCAGTATTTT. The chain recombines TRBV7-9 with TRBJ2-3; D remains ambiguous. V was pared by 3 bases and J by 6 bases, with 7 bases between. The CDR3 is made up of 12 amino acids. Looked up from germline, CDR1 is SEHNR and CDR2 is FQNEAQ (reference sequence).

The chain uses TRBV7-2 and TRBJ2-1; 11 positions agree with TRBD1. Trimming cost V 0 bases and J 9 bases; bases outside gene matches: 4. The CDR3 runs to 15 residues. CDR1 and CDR2 from the germline V gene are SGHTA and FQGNSA. CDR3 coding DNA: TGTGCCAGCAGCTTAGCGGGACAGGGGGTCGGTGAGCAGTTCTTC. The encoded protein is CASSLAGQGVGEQFF.

The V and J genes are TRBV29-1 and TRBJ1-1; D is unclear. From germline, CDR1 is SQVTM and CDR2 ANQGSEA. The CDR3 is made up of 12 amino acids. Trimming removed 3 bases from V and 11 bases from J, with 16 bases in between. In nucleotides, the CDR3 is TGCAGCGTTGAGGCCACAAGGTGGGAGGCTTTCTTT. Protein sequence: CSVEATRWEAFF.